This T cell receptor (beta chain) was sequenced during a study of blood T cell repertoires in COVID-19. On the study more broadly: Sites across the United States, Italy and Spain contributed samples from acute and convalescent COVID-19. PBMCs, B-cell-depleted T cells, or T cells provided the cDNA or gDNA that made up the material.

There are 14 residues in the CDR3. The V gene lost 2 bases and the J gene lost 9 bases, with 13 bases spanning the gap. The germline V gene encodes CDR1 KGHDR and CDR2 SFDVKD. In the original processing: Amplified reference gene primers provided the basis for estimating nucleated cell counts. This table comes from immunoSEQ multiplex PCR, and its TCRdb copy is limited to in-frame clones, with some not included. The V and J calls and clone size are taken from that table; D and trimming were inferred from the DNA. Of tens of thousands of clones listed, around 83% are singletons. The V gene is TRBV24-1, the J gene TRBJ2-1; D is possibly TRBD1 (7 bases). The TCR originated in a man aged 55 to 69 with acute or convalescent COVID-19. What was sequenced was peripheral blood. CDR3 sequence: CATSDSHRGGEQFF. CDR3 nucleotides: TGTGCCACCAGTGATTCTCACAGGGGAGGTGAGCAGTTCTTC.